Listed below are T cell receptor beta chains from one sample, sequenced in a study of shared clonotypes between healthy human individuals. TCRdb keeps only in-frame clones here, not all; method: immunoSEQ multiplex PCR. This table has more than 2 million clones, 90% to 96% appearing once. The sample was naive CD4+ T cells sorted from blood. All receptors derive from a man in his late teens or twenties in good health. Both conserved end residues are part of each CDR3. D genes are given only for firm matches. Part of the rows lack a size; the others show once, few, many or a class for expanded clones.

abundance | j_gene | d_gene | v_gene | CDR3aa | CDR3nt
once | TRBJ2-5 | TRBD2 | TRBV6-1 | CASSVAGDWKTQYF | TGTGCCAGCAGTGTGGCGGGAGATTGGAAGACCCAGTACTTC
NA | TRBJ2-7 | NA | TRBV9 | CASSVGVNYEQYF | TGTGCCAGCAGCGTAGGGGTAAACTACGAGCAGTACTTC
NA | TRBJ2-7 | NA | TRBV25-1 | CASSGGFEQYF | TGTGCCAGCAGTGGGGGGTTCGAGCAGTACTTC
once | TRBJ2-5 | NA | TRBV7-9 | CASSSRAAEGTQYF | TGTGCCAGCAGCTCCAGGGCAGCCGAGGGGACCCAGTACTTC
NA | TRBJ2-1 | NA | TRBV9 | CASSPPPPISYNEQFF | TGTGCCAGCAGCCCCCCACCGCCGATTTCCTACAATGAGCAGTTCTTC
NA | TRBJ2-3 | NA | TRBV29-1 | CSANTDTQYF | TGCAGCGCAAACACAGATACGCAGTATTTT
few | TRBJ1-5 | NA | TRBV7-2 | CASSLGAAGNQPQHF | TGTGCCAGCAGCTTAGGCGCTGCGGGTAATCAGCCCCAGCATTTT
NA | TRBJ1-4 | NA | TRBV6-6 | CASRSTNEKLFF | TGTGCCAGTAGATCAACTAATGAAAAACTGTTTTTT
once | TRBJ2-2 | NA | TRBV5-1 | CASSLQTFTGELFF | TGCGCCAGCAGCCTGCAGACCTTCACCGGGGAGCTGTTTTTT
NA | TRBJ2-5 | TRBD2 | TRBV5-6 | CASSPGRIQETQYF | TGTGCCAGCAGCCCCGGGAGGATCCAAGAGACCCAGTACTTC
NA | TRBJ2-7 | NA | TRBV10-3 | CAISEPGENTYEQYF | TGTGCCATCAGTGAGCCAGGGGAGAACACCTACGAGCAGTACTTC
NA | TRBJ2-3 | NA | TRBV10-3 | CAISEIGDTQYF | TGTGCCATCAGTGAGATAGGAGATACGCAGTATTTT
once | TRBJ2-1 | NA | TRBV2 | CASSADGGEQFF | TGTGCCAGCAGTGCCGATGGGGGTGAGCAGTTCTTC
NA | TRBJ2-3 | NA | TRBV6-6 | CASSSTVTGGDTQYF | TGTGCCAGCAGTAGTACTGTGACAGGAGGAGATACGCAGTATTTT
once | TRBJ1-3 | NA | TRBV18 | CASSPWSWTAGNTIYF | TGTGCCAGCTCACCTTGGAGCTGGACAGCTGGAAACACCATATATTTT
NA | TRBJ1-1 | TRBD1 | TRBV29-1 | CSVTGTGTLNTEAFF | TGCAGCGTGACCGGGACAGGGACTCTTAACACTGAAGCTTTCTTT
NA | TRBJ1-3 | NA | TRBV7-9 | CASSFLLTSGNTIYF | TGTGCCAGCAGCTTCTTGCTCACCTCTGGAAACACCATATATTTT
once | TRBJ2-3 | TRBD1 | TRBV6-5 | CASSSGQGEGTQYF | TGTGCCAGCAGTTCGGGACAGGGTGAGGGTACGCAGTATTTT
NA | TRBJ2-2 | TRBD1 | TRBV7-9 | CASSLQGVNTGELFF | TGTGCCAGCAGCCTCCAGGGGGTGAACACCGGGGAGCTGTTTTTT
NA | TRBJ1-5 | NA | TRBV6-6 | CASMVNGNQPQHF | TGTGCCAGCATGGTGAATGGCAATCAGCCCCAGCATTTT
NA | TRBJ2-2 | TRBD2 | TRBV18 | CASSPLAGGSEYTGELFF | TGTGCCAGCTCACCACTAGCGGGGGGTTCCGAATACACCGGGGAGCTGTTTTTT
NA | TRBJ2-2 | NA | TRBV7-7 | CASSLQYYTGELFF | TGTGCTAGCAGCTTACAGTACTACACCGGGGAGCTGTTTTTT
few | TRBJ1-5 | NA | TRBV6-1 | CASSETGANQPQHF | TGTGCCAGCAGCGAGACAGGCGCCAATCAGCCCCAGCATTTT
NA | TRBJ1-1 | TRBD1 | TRBV27 | CASTTGGLTEAFF | TGTGCCAGCACAACAGGGGGTTTGACTGAAGCTTTCTTT
NA | TRBJ2-7 | NA | TRBV7-9 | CASSLFENSYEQYF | TGTGCCAGCAGCTTATTTGAGAACTCCTACGAGCAGTACTTC
NA | TRBJ2-4 | NA | TRBV19 | CASSTPTGTKNIQYF | TGTGCCAGTAGTACCCCCACAGGGACCAAAAACATTCAGTACTTC
NA | TRBJ1-2 | NA | TRBV6-1 | CASSEKVLVSGRDGYTF | TGTGCCAGCAGTGAAAAAGTCTTGGTCTCGGGGAGGGATGGCTACACCTTC
NA | TRBJ2-7 | NA | TRBV6-5 | CASSYQGVPYEQYF | TGTGCCAGCAGTTACCAGGGAGTCCCCTACGAGCAGTACTTC
NA | TRBJ2-3 | TRBD2 | TRBV5-1 | CASSLGGGRNTQYF | TGCGCCAGCAGCTTGGGCGGGGGGCGAAATACGCAGTATTTT
NA | TRBJ2-3 | NA | TRBV7-2 | CASSFVWTDTQYF | TGTGCCAGCAGCTTCGTGTGGACAGATACGCAGTATTTT
NA | TRBJ2-1 | TRBD2 | TRBV29-1 | CSGGDKAGGSNEQFF | TGCAGCGGGGGGGATAAAGCGGGAGGTAGCAATGAGCAGTTCTTC
NA | TRBJ2-3 | TRBD2 | TRBV2 | CASSREVAGTDTQYF | TGTGCCAGCAGTCGCGAGGTAGCGGGGACAGATACGCAGTATTTT
NA | TRBJ2-5 | NA | TRBV9 | CASSKAKQETQYF | TGTGCCAGCAGCAAGGCAAAACAAGAGACCCAGTACTTC
NA | TRBJ1-1 | NA | TRBV28 | CASSSPGTEAFF | TGTGCCAGCAGTTCTCCCGGCACTGAAGCTTTCTTT
NA | TRBJ1-4 | NA | TRBV30 | CAWSVVFGKLFF | TGTGCCTGGAGTGTTGTTTTCGGAAAACTGTTTTTT
NA | TRBJ2-7 | NA | TRBV2 | CASSVREVEQYF | TGTGCCAGCAGTGTCAGGGAGGTCGAGCAGTACTTC
NA | TRBJ2-3 | TRBD2 | TRBV29-1 | CSSLGLAGVDTQYF | TGCAGCTCTTTGGGACTAGCGGGAGTCGATACGCAGTATTTT
few | TRBJ1-6 | TRBD1 | TRBV19 | CASSRDRDSPLHF | TGTGCCAGTAGCCGGGACAGAGATTCACCCCTCCACTTT
NA | TRBJ1-6 | NA | TRBV4-1 | CASSQVDVLGLGGSYNSPLHF | TGCGCCAGCAGCCAAGTAGACGTACTAGGGTTAGGGGGCTCCTATAATTCACCCCTCCACTTT
NA | TRBJ1-2 | NA | TRBV29-1 | CSVVSGGVVYGYTF | TGCAGCGTTGTATCCGGGGGCGTCGTCTATGGCTACACCTTC
NA | TRBJ1-5 | NA | TRBV30 | CAWSGGLSNQPQHF | TGTGCCTGGAGCGGGGGGTTGAGCAATCAGCCCCAGCATTTT
NA | TRBJ2-7 | NA | TRBV5-1 | CASSLEGDFTYEQYF | TGCGCCAGCAGCTTGGAAGGCGACTTCACCTACGAGCAGTACTTC
NA | TRBJ1-5 | NA | TRBV18 | CASSPAGRWNQPQHF | TGTGCCAGCTCACCGGCGGGCCGGTGGAATCAGCCCCAGCATTTT
NA | TRBJ2-7 | NA | TRBV2 | CASSEAKKSSEQYF | TGTGCCAGCAGTGAAGCGAAGAAGTCCTCCGAGCAGTACTTC
NA | TRBJ2-2 | TRBD1 | TRBV5-4 | CASSFRAGTVNTGELFF | TGTGCCAGCAGTTTTCGGGCCGGGACAGTAAACACCGGGGAGCTGTTTTTT
NA | TRBJ1-2 | NA | TRBV30 | CAWSVDVVNYGYTF | TGTGCCTGGAGTGTAGATGTAGTCAACTATGGCTACACCTTC
NA | TRBJ1-1 | NA | TRBV29-1 | CSALNTEAFF | TGCAGCGCCTTAAACACTGAAGCTTTCTTT
once | TRBJ2-3 | NA | TRBV5-4 | CASSLVSAPNTDTQYF | TGTGCCAGCAGCCTTGTTTCTGCACCCAACACAGATACGCAGTATTTT